This TCR beta chain was found in a study of T cells in Graves' hyperthyroidism and ophthalmopathy. Regions amplified from RNA transcripts were the TCR beta CDR3 regions. First-round RT-PCR targeting the TCR CDR3 was performed with the HTBI primer set. TCRdb reprocessed the multiplex PCR reads with MiXCR, giving one entry per CDR3 protein. The table has around 250,000 distinct CDR3 sequences, about 15% seen once; the top ten hold around 30%. The CDR3 is made up of 15 amino acids. Germline trimming cut 3 bases from V and 7 bases from J; bases unmatched to any gene: 9. Germline assignment: CDR1 MNHNS and CDR2 SASEGT. Concerning this clonotype: Its specificity is not known.

General study findings and limits: Most expanded thyroid clonotypes above 0.001 also appeared in blood. Ophthalmopathy was told apart from stable hyperthyroidism by a 13 V-J model.

Sequencing used blood. The sequence was collected from a woman aged 18-35 years with Graves' ophthalmopathy. The gene calls are TRBV6-1 and TRBJ2-3, with TRBD2 identical over 8 bases. CDR3 DNA sequence: TGTGCCAGCAGTGATTCAGGCGGGAGGCGGCATACGCAGTATTTT. It is translated as CASSDSGGRRHTQYF.